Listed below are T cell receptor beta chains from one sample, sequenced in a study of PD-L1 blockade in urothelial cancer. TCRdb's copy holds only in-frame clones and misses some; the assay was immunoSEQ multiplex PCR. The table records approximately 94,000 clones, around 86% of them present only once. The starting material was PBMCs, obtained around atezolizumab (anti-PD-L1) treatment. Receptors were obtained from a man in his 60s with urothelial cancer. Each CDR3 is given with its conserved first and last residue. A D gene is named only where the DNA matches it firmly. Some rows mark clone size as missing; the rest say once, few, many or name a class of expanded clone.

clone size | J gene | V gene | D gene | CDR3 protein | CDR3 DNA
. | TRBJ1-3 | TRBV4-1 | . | CASSQELSVYSGNTIYF | TGCGCCAGCAGCCAAGAATTATCGGTTTACTCTGGAAACACCATATATTTT
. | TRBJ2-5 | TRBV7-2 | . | CASILSVGRQETQYF | TGTGCCAGCATCCTATCGGTGGGGCGCCAAGAGACCCAGTACTTC
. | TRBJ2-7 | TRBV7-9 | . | CASSLGQGRYEQYF | TGTGCCAGCAGCTTAGGGCAGGGTCGGTACGAGCAGTACTTC
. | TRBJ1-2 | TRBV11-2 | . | CASSLVSPIPYGYTF | TGTGCCAGCAGCTTAGTGAGCCCTATCCCCTATGGCTACACCTTC
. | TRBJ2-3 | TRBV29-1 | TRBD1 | CSAGTGASDTQYF | TGCAGCGCCGGGACAGGGGCCTCAGATACGCAGTATTTT
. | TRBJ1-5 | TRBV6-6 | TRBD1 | CASSYGGQGNQPQHF | TGTGCCAGCAGTTACGGGGGACAGGGCAATCAGCCCCAGCATTTT
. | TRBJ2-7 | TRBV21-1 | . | CASSNPGYVFYEQYF | TGTGCCAGCAGCAACCCAGGGTACGTTTTTTACGAGCAGTACTTC
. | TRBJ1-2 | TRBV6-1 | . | CASNRQVNGYTF | TGTGCCAGCAATAGACAGGTCAATGGCTACACCTTC
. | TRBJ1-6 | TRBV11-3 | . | CASSLEGGFRNSPLHF | TGTGCCAGCAGCTTAGAAGGGGGTTTTAGGAATTCACCCCTCCACTTT
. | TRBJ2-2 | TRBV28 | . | CASSPVVQGTGELFF | TGTGCCAGCAGTCCCGTGGTACAGGGCACCGGGGAGCTGTTTTTT
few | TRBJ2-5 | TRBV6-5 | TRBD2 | CAARRAGKETQYF | TGTGCCGCCAGGCGAGCGGGGAAAGAGACCCAGTACTTC
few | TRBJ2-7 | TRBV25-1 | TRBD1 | CASSEFGTGGNEQYF | TGTGCCAGCAGTGAATTTGGGACAGGGGGCAATGAGCAGTACTTC
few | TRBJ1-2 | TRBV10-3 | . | CASKGQSYYGYTF | TGTGCCAGCAAAGGACAGAGTTACTATGGCTACACCTTC
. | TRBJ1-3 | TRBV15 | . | CATSRVQGYSGNTIYF | TGTGCCACCAGCAGAGTACAGGGTTACTCTGGAAACACCATATATTTT
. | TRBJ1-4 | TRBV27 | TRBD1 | CASSSNRGAEINEKLFF | TGTGCCAGCAGTTCAAACAGGGGCGCCGAGATTAATGAAAAACTGTTTTTT
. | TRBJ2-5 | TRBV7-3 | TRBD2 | CASSPGTSGRVETQYF | TGTGCCAGCAGCCCAGGGACTAGCGGCAGGGTAGAGACCCAGTACTTC
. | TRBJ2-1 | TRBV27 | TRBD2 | CASSLLAGGYNEQFF | TGTGCCAGCAGTTTGTTAGCGGGAGGCTACAATGAGCAGTTCTTC
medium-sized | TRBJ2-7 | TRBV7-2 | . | CASSLAQTSEQYF | TGTGCCAGCAGCTTAGCGCAAACCAGCGAGCAGTACTTC
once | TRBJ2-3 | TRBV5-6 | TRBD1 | CASRLTGQSTDTQYF | TGTGCCAGCAGGTTGACAGGGCAAAGCACAGATACGCAGTATTTT
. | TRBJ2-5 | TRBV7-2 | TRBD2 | CASSLPQGGRARKETQYF | TGTGCCAGCAGCTTACCCCAAGGTGGGAGGGCCAGAAAAGAGACCCAGTACTTC
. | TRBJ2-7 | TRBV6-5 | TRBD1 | CASSYGQGFHEQYF | TGTGCCAGCAGTTACGGACAGGGGTTCCACGAGCAGTACTTC
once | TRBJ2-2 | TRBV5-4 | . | CASTRRGRNTGELFF | TGTGCCAGCACTCGACGGGGTAGGAACACCGGGGAGCTGTTTTTT
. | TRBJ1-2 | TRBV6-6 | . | CASLSYGYTF | TGTGCCAGCCTAAGCTATGGCTACACCTTC
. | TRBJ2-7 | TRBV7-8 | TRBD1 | CASNNWTGSGYEQYF | TGTGCCAGCAACAACTGGACAGGGAGCGGCTACGAGCAGTACTTC
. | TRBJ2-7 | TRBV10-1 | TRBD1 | CASSGDSTYEQYF | TGCGCCAGCAGCGGGGACAGCACCTACGAGCAGTACTTC
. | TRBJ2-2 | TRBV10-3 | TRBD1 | CAIRPGTGYTGELFF | TGTGCCATCAGACCCGGGACAGGGTACACCGGGGAGCTGTTTTTT
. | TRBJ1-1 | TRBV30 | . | CAWWVAATEAFF | TGTGCCTGGTGGGTTGCGGCCACTGAAGCTTTCTTT
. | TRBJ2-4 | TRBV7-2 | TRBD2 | CASSLDSGLAGGSKNIQYF | TGTGCCAGCAGCTTAGACTCCGGACTAGCGGGGGGATCCAAAAACATTCAGTACTTC
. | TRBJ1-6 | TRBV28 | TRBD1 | CASSSSGQESFNSPLHF | TGTGCCAGCAGTTCCTCGGGACAGGAGTCCTTTAATTCACCCCTCCACTTT
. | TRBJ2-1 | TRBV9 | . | CASSVASRENLFF | TGTGCCAGCAGCGTAGCATCGAGGGAGAACCTGTTCTTC
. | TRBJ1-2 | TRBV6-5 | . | CASRTVYGYTF | TGTGCCAGCCGCACAGTCTATGGCTACACCTTC
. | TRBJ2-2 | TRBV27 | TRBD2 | CASSRLAGTTNTGELFF | TGTGCCAGCAGCCGACTAGCGGGTACGACGAACACCGGGGAGCTGTTTTTT
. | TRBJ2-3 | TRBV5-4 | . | CASSLGNTQYF | TGTGCCAGCAGCTTGGGTAATACGCAGTATTTT
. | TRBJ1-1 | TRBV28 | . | CASSPTYGGQLGNTEAFF | TGTGCCAGCAGTCCAACGTACGGGGGGCAGCTCGGAAACACTGAAGCTTTCTTT
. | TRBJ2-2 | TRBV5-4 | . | CASSSAPGRGDGELFF | TGTGCCAGCAGCTCGGCCCCAGGGCGCGGGGACGGGGAGCTGTTTTTT
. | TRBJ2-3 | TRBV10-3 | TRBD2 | CAIRMPGGGTQYF | TGTGCCATAAGGATGCCGGGGGGTGGTACGCAGTATTTT
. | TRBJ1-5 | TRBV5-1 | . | CASSTGYDSNQPQHF | TGCGCCAGCAGCACAGGGTACGATAGCAATCAGCCCCAGCATTTT
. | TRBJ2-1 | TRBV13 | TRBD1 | CASRRRDRGGEQFF | TGTGCCAGCAGGAGGCGGGACAGGGGGGGCGAGCAGTTCTTC
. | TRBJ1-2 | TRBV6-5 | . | CASTNPPSGYTF | TGTGCCAGCACCAACCCTCCGAGCGGCTACACCTTC
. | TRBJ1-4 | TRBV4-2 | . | CASSQDRSGGDEKLFF | TGTGCCAGCAGCCAAGATCGGAGCGGGGGAGATGAAAAACTGTTTTTT
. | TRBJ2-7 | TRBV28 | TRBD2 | CASSFDFSGTSSYEQYF | TGTGCCAGCAGTTTTGATTTTAGCGGGACTAGCTCCTACGAGCAGTACTTC
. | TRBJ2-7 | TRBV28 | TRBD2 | CASGTSGPYEQYF | TGTGCCAGTGGGACTAGCGGGCCCTACGAGCAGTACTTC
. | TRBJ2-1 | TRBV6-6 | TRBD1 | CASSADRVGYNEQFF | TGTGCCAGCAGTGCGGACAGGGTCGGGTACAATGAGCAGTTCTTC
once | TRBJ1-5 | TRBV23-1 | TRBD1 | CASFTSPGQGGDQPQHF | TGCGCCAGCTTCACTTCCCCGGGACAGGGTGGTGATCAGCCCCAGCATTTT
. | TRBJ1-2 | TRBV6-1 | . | CASRPGGEGYGYTF | TGTGCCAGCAGGCCCGGGGGGGAAGGATATGGCTACACCTTC
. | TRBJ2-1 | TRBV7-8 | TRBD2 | CASSGRGMSYNEQFF | TGTGCCTCTAGCGGGAGGGGAATGTCCTACAATGAGCAGTTCTTC
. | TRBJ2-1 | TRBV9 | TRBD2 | CASSPRMGGYNEQFF | TGTGCCAGCAGCCCTCGGATGGGGGGGTACAATGAGCAGTTCTTC
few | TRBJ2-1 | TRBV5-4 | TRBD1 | CASSLPGQGFDEQFF | TGTGCCAGCAGTCTACCGGGACAGGGATTCGATGAGCAGTTCTTC
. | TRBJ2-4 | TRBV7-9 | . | CASSLGAPGIQYF | TGTGCCAGCAGCTTAGGGGCCCCAGGGATTCAGTACTTC
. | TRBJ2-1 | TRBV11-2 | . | CASRPDAGSSYNEQFF | TGTGCCAGCAGACCAGATGCCGGGAGCTCCTACAATGAGCAGTTCTTC
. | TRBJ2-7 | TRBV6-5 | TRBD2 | CASSYSGLAGAYEQYF | TGTGCCAGCAGTTACTCCGGACTAGCGGGGGCCTACGAGCAGTACTTC